The clone carrying this TCR beta chain was observed a few times. What it binds is not known. The data derive from a study of cytomegalovirus exposure and HLA in healthy donors. On the study more broadly: Counted in an early data release were tens of millions of unique TCRs from HLA-typed donors.

The PCR used 60 Vbeta and 13 Jbeta primers. The protocol was immunoSEQ multiplex PCR, while the TCRdb copy is restricted to in-frame clones and leaves out a portion. Of approximately 100,000 clones listed, 50% to 75% are singletons. Study-wide results and limits: Reported performance of the classifier showed diagnosis of cytomegalovirus status with high specificity and sensitivity. HLA alleles were associated with some 16,000 TCR beta sequences in a later analysis at 0.05 false discovery rate. When a later analysis was performed, an Asian-associated ancestry cluster reportedly had fewer N-insertions than the roughly 670-donor mean.

This CDR3 comprises 14 residues. Germline values: CDR1 SGHNT, CDR2 YYREEE (reference sequence). The rearrangement links TRBV5-4 to TRBJ2-5, with D possibly TRBD1 on 6 matching bases. The J call is in doubt because the DNA end fits TRBJ2-7 better. Sequenced: PBMCs. The receptor's source is a man younger than 45 in good health and CMV-seronegative. CDR3 loop: CASSTQGLNYEQYF. For the CDR3, the DNA is TGTGCCAGCAGCACACAGGGTCTGAACTACGAGCAGTACTTC.